This T cell receptor (beta chain) was captured in a study of blood T cell repertoires in COVID-19. Looking at the study overall: The samples span acute and convalescent COVID-19 from the United States, Italy and Spain. Sources were T cells, B-cell-depleted T cells, or PBMCs; the material itself was cDNA or gDNA.

Original handling: Amplification with reference gene primers provided the estimates of nucleated cell counts. Here immunoSEQ multiplex PCR was the method, and the copy in TCRdb shows in-frame clones only, minus some. D and trimming come from the DNA, and the V and J calls and clone size come from that table. The sample includes about 230,000 clones, approximately 80% of them seen just once. V lost 7 bases, J lost 6 bases, and 14 bases lay in between. The CDR3 sequence is 13 residues long. The chain recombines TRBV12-3 or TRBV12-4 with TRBJ2-3; the D gene is possibly TRBD1 (5 bases). Sequencing input: peripheral blood. This receptor was obtained from a man aged 40-50 years who had recovered from COVID-19. The CDR3 region is CASNGQGRDTQYF. The CDR3 bases are TGTGCCAGCAATGGGCAGGGTCGGGATACGCAGTATTTT.